Reported below is one T cell receptor (beta chain). Its antigen is unknown. TCRdb keeps only in-frame clones here, not all; method: immunoSEQ multiplex PCR. The sample has fewer than 90,000 clones; more than 70% are singletons. This entry comes from a study of cytomegalovirus exposure and HLA in healthy donors. General study findings and limits: Cytomegalovirus-associated TCR beta chains were listed, numbering some 180.

The material sequenced was PBMCs. The sequence derives from a woman younger than 35 in good health and CMV-seropositive.

The CDR3 DNA is TGCGCCAGCAGCCAAAAAGGTAGCGGGGGGCGAGATACGCAGTATTTT. Translated, it gives CASSQKGSGGRDTQYF. V is TRBV4-1 and J is TRBJ2-3, with 10 bases lining up with TRBD2. The CDR3 covers 16 residues. The J segment lost 5 bases and the V segment lost 2 bases, leaving 7 bases of the junction unmatched. Germline loops: CDR1 MGHRA, CDR2 YSYEKL.